The table lists the clone carrying this T cell receptor beta chain with many counts. No antigen is known for it. This sample was included in a study of T cell repertoires in cytomegalovirus infection. Overall study findings and caveats: Individuals carrying CMV plus the relevant HLA were identified by cumulative frequency of public TCR beta families.

TCRdb reanalysed the reads using MiXCR and keeps one entry per CDR3 protein. Of approximately 290,000 distinct CDR3 sequences listed, roughly 26% were seen once; the top ten hold around 14%. The V and J ends lost 4 bases and 7 bases, in that order; junction bases with no gene match: 10. From germline, CDR1 is SGHTA and CDR2 FQGNSA. The CDR3 sequence is 15 residues long. The gene calls are TRBV7-2 and TRBJ2-1; 7 nucleotides align to TRBD2. The specimen sequenced was PBMCs. The clonotype originates from a human donor in good health (CMV status not recorded). Some clones in this sample may be carry-over from other donors' samples. The DNA for the CDR3 is TGTGCCAGCAGCTCCTCCGTCCTGGGGGGGAATGAGCAGTTCTTC. Residues: CASSSSVLGGNEQFF. The variable domain in full, completed from reference TRBV7-2 and TRBJ2-1, reads GAGVSQSPSNKVTEKGKDVELRCDPISGHTALYWYRQSLGQGLEFLIYFQGNSAPDKSGLPSDRFSAERTGGSVSTLTIQRTQQEDSAVYLCASSSSVLGGNEQFFGPGTRLTVL.